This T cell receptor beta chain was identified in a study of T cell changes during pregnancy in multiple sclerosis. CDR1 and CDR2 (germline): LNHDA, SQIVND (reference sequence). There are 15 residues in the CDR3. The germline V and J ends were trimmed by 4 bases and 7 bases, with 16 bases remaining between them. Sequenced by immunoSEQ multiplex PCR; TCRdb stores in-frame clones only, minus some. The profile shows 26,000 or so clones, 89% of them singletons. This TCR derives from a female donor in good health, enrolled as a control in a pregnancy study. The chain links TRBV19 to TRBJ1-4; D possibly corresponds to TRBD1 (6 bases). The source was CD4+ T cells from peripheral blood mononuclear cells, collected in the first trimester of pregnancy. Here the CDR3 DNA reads TGTGCCAGTAGTACTGTGGGGGCTGTGAGTGAAAAACTGTTTTTT. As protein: CASSTVGAVSEKLFF.